The source of this T cell receptor beta chain is a study of T cell responses to AZD1222 COVID-19 vaccine. A word on this clone: The antigen is undetermined.

Overall study results and limits: Increased Spike-specific TCR breadth and depth were observed after two AZD1222 doses. The study identified only six AZD1222 recipients as seropositive at baseline. It should be noted that donors were predominantly white British and more often female, and clonal diversity was possibly underestimated. Per reports, nearly half of all spike-specific TCRs target regions that are unmutated in variants.

Profiled with immunoSEQ multiplex PCR; TCRdb holds only in-frame clones, not every one. Seen here are over 85,000 clones, roughly 90% observed once, and the top ten hold 7.5% to 9%. The germline V and J ends were trimmed by 4 bases and 6 bases, with 13 bases remaining between them. The CDR3 covers 14 residues. Germline V gene lookup returns CDR1 MNHEY and CDR2 SVGAGI. The clonotype comes from an adult in good health. Sequences were derived from peripheral blood, sampled on day 0 of AZD1222 vaccination. The gene calls are TRBV6-5 and TRBJ1-3; D gene ambiguous. The CDR3 DNA follows: TGTGCCAGCAGTTTAGACGGCGCTACAAACACCATATATTTT. This sequence encodes CASSLDGATNTIYF.